This is a list of T cell receptor beta chains from one sample in a study of OX40 agonist ivuxolimab in advanced cancers. Clones were read by immunoSEQ multiplex PCR, and TCRdb kept only the in-frame ones, dropping some. Of approximately 99,000 clones in the sample, around 94% are singletons; the top ten hold 0.18%. The sequencing used CD4+ or CD8+ T cells sorted from blood, collected in a trial of the OX40 agonist ivuxolimab. The receptor source for this set is an adult with an advanced solid tumor such as melanoma, head and neck, liver or kidney cancer. Each CDR3 is given with its conserved first and last residue.

TRBV28	TRBJ1-2	CASSLGQGVNYGYTF
TRBV6-5	TRBJ2-7	CASSLRGPYEQYF
TRBV7-3	TRBJ2-7	CASSLNGSPGDEQYF
TRBV20-1	TRBJ2-1	CSARSGTQQFF
TRBV7-9	TRBJ1-4	CASSFPRQTHEKLFF
TRBV7-3	TRBJ2-1	CASSLGDSSNEQFF
TRBV29-1	TRBJ2-3	CSVRGTGWTDTQYF
TRBV6-4	TRBJ1-1	CASSVNRNTEAFF
TRBV5-4	TRBJ2-1	CASSLATGSYNEQFF
TRBV6-7	TRBJ1-1	CASSYPGQQEGVTEAFF
TRBV9	TRBJ1-4	CASSVAPTGNEKLFF
TRBV25-1	TRBJ1-1	CASSEYYEGTEAFF
TRBV18	TRBJ2-7	CASSQGIGLGYEQYF
TRBV5-4	TRBJ2-7	CASSPFLRTPSEQYF
TRBV6-5	TRBJ2-7	CASSGPGQGFEQYF
TRBV9	TRBJ2-7	CASSVDSLSEQYF
TRBV6-6	TRBJ1-5	CASSYSTTTGQPQHF
TRBV4-1	TRBJ2-7	CASSQVFGQGFYEQYF
TRBV25-1	TRBJ1-2	CASTRTGGGNGYTF
TRBV11-3	TRBJ2-5	CASSLNREDETQYF
TRBV19	TRBJ1-1	CASSLSMNTEAFF
TRBV18	TRBJ1-1	CASSPLSGALGTEAFF
TRBV27	TRBJ2-7	CASSYPPGLAGVRVIEQYF
TRBV5-1	TRBJ1-3	CASSSNAGVSGNTIYF
TRBV29-1	TRBJ1-1	CSVYPGNTEAFF
TRBV2	TRBJ2-7	CASSEGVNYEQYF
TRBV4-3	TRBJ2-1	CASSQVTGSYNEQFF
TRBV27	TRBJ1-1	CASSRQGDRAEAFF
TRBV5-5	TRBJ2-2	CASSLLRLQRTGELFF
TRBV5-4	TRBJ2-2	CASRPRTGTANTGELFF
TRBV6-6	TRBJ1-6	CASKGTGNSPLHF
TRBV19	.	CASSAVAGSFGEQYF
TRBV9	TRBJ2-5	CASSVASQETQYF
TRBV7-3	TRBJ2-1	CASSRGSSNEQFF
TRBV5-8	TRBJ1-5	CASSSGTVPNQPQHF
TRBV4-3	TRBJ1-5	CASSQDRTTQPQHF
TRBV9	TRBJ2-2	CASSVEVGNTGELFF